The 32 T cell receptor beta chains given below trace back to one sample, sequenced in a study of cytomegalovirus exposure and HLA in healthy donors. This table comes from immunoSEQ multiplex PCR, and its TCRdb copy is limited to in-frame clones, with some not included. The sample yields some 98,000 clones, roughly 85% seen once. The sequenced sample was PBMCs. These receptor sequences come from a woman aged 25 to 39 in good health and CMV-seronegative.

The chain is built from TRBV29-1 and TRBJ2-1; 9 bases match TRBD1. The germline V gene has CDR1 SQVTM and CDR2 ANQGSEA. V shed 1 base and J 7 bases; nucleotides not matched to a gene: 8. The CDR3 length is 15 residues. CDR3 region: CSVEGRGQGKNEQFF. The CDR3 DNA is TGCAGCGTTGAAGGTCGAGGACAGGGGAAGAATGAGCAGTTCTTC.

This clone has more than one count but fewer than ten. This same CDR3 is encoded by further DNA sequences in the sample. This sequence joins TRBV9 and TRBJ2-7, with 11 bases aligning to TRBD1. The CDR3 is made up of 12 amino acids. Losses at the gene ends were 7 bases for V and 3 bases for J; bases not matched to a gene: 0. In germline, CDR1 is SGDLS, CDR2 YYNGEE. The CDR3 nucleotides read TGTGCCAGCGGGACAGGGGGCTACGAGCAGTACTTC. Translating it yields CASGTGGYEQYF.

This clone was recorded once. The rearrangement joins TRBV27 to TRBJ2-3; D possibly corresponds to TRBD2 (5 bases). CDR3 size: 17 residues. In germline, CDR1 is MNHEY, CDR2 SMNVEV (reference sequence). V lost 7 bases and J 2 bases, leaving 22 bases between the germline ends. CDR3 loop: CASKLAGPPILTDTQYF. CDR3 coding DNA: TGTGCCAGCAAACTGGCGGGCCCCCCAATCCTCACAGATACGCAGTATTTT.

The CDR3 here is CASRASGLFF. The CDR3 bases are TGTGCCAGCAGAGCTAGCGGGTTGTTCTTC. The rearrangement joins TRBV2 to TRBJ2-1, with 8 bases aligning to TRBD2. From germline, CDR1 is SNHLY and CDR2 FYNNEI. Germline trimming cut 6 bases from V and 15 bases from J; bases unmatched to any gene: 4. CDR3 size: 10 residues.

The chain recombines TRBV9 with TRBJ2-2, with 9 bases fitting TRBD2. The V gene end was trimmed by 1 base and the J gene end by 4 bases; junction bases not matched to a gene: 8. CDR1 is SGDLS, CDR2 YYNGEE, per germline. The CDR3 length is 17 residues. The CDR3 reads CASSVIAGALSTGELFF. CDR3 DNA: TGTGCCAGCAGCGTAATAGCGGGAGCTTTGAGCACCGGGGAGCTGTTTTTT.

A single count supports this clone. The chain uses TRBV19 and TRBJ2-5; 7 bases are shared with TRBD2. V was pared by 5 bases and J by 5 bases, with 2 bases of the junction left unmatched. Looked up from germline, CDR1 is LNHDA and CDR2 is SQIVND (reference sequence). CDR3 length: 12 residues. CDR3 residues: CASSLRGETQYF. The CDR3 DNA follows: TGTGCCAGTAGTTTGCGGGGGGAGACCCAGTACTTC. Filled out from reference TRBV19 and TRBJ2-5, the complete variable domain reads DGGITQSPKYLFRKEGQNVTLSCEQNLNHDAMYWYRQDPGQGLRLIYYSQIVNDFQKGDIAEGYSVSREKKESFPLTVTSAQKNPTAFYLCASSLRGETQYFGPGTRLLVL.

This rearrangement joins TRBV10-3 to TRBJ1-1; D is perhaps TRBD1 (6 bases). Germline CDR1 and CDR2: ENHRY and SYGVKD. Deletions cut 3 bases from V and 0 bases from J, with 14 bases between. This CDR3 region has 16 residues. The chain's CDR3 is CAISDFNRAMNTEAFF. CDR3 nucleotides: TGTGCCATCAGTGATTTTAACAGGGCCATGAACACTGAAGCTTTCTTT.

This chain connects TRBV6-5 to TRBJ2-2, with 8 nucleotides matching TRBD1. The CDR3 sequence is 15 residues long. The V gene's germline CDR1 is MNHEY and CDR2 SVGAGI. J was trimmed by 5 bases and V by 4 bases; bases with no gene match: 6. Here the CDR3 reads CASSLRQGATGELFF. The CDR3 DNA follows: TGTGCCAGCAGTTTACGTCAGGGGGCGACCGGGGAGCTGTTTTTT.

The V and J genes are TRBV2 and TRBJ2-5; TRBD1 aligns across 7 bases. The end of the DNA aligns better with TRBJ2-7, so the J call may be wrong. The CDR3 sequence is 14 residues long. Germline values: CDR1 SNHLY, CDR2 FYNNEI. The CDR3 DNA reads as TGTGCCAGCAGTCGGGGACAGACGATCTACGAGCAGTACTTC. Amino acid sequence: CASSRGQTIYEQYF.

The V gene is TRBV27, the J gene TRBJ1-5, with unresolved D. Germline loops: CDR1 MNHEY, CDR2 SMNVEV (reference sequence). CDR3 length equals 13 residues. The V end was cut by 6 bases, the J end by 5 bases, with 11 bases between. The chain's CDR3 is CASRGTADQPQHF. CDR3 in DNA: TGTGCCAGCAGGGGTACAGCAGATCAGCCCCAGCATTTT.

The V gene is TRBV18, the J gene TRBJ1-3, with a weak D call TRBD1 (5 bases). Trimming shortened V by 3 bases and J by 4 bases, and 13 bases separated the two germline ends. CDR3 length: 15 residues. CDR1 and CDR2 (germline): KGHSH, LQKENI. The CDR3 nucleotides are TGTGCCAGCTCACCGCCGGGACTCCAAGGAAACACCATATATTTT. It encodes CASSPPGLQGNTIYF.

The table lists this clone with a count of one. The rearrangement uses TRBV5-4 and TRBJ2-5; TRBD2 aligns across 12 bases. CDR1 SGHNT and CDR2 YYREEE come from the germline V gene (reference sequence). The V gene end was trimmed by 2 bases and the J gene end by 1 base; junction bases not matched to a gene: 3. The CDR3 has 16 residues. The CDR3 is CASSFPLAGGQETQYF. DNA of the CDR3: TGTGCCAGCAGCTTCCCACTAGCGGGGGGCCAAGAGACCCAGTACTTC.

The chain links TRBV6-1 to TRBJ1-2; 8 nucleotides match TRBD1. Trimming took 6 bases from V and 6 from J; bases not matched to a gene: 6. The CDR3 contains 13 residues. Germline assignment: CDR1 MNHNS and CDR2 SASEGT. CDR3 sequence reads: CASRADRVDGYTF. CDR3 sequence (DNA): TGTGCCAGCAGGGCGGACAGGGTGGATGGCTACACCTTC.

V usage is TRBV18 and J usage is TRBJ2-2; perhaps TRBD2 as D (5 bases). This CDR3 has 15 residues. The germline V gene has CDR1 KGHSH and CDR2 LQKENI. V lost 5 bases to trimming and J lost 1 base, with 11 bases between them. The DNA for the CDR3 is TGTGCCAGCTCATCATGGACTCAGAACACCGGGGAGCTGTTTTTT. This translates into CASSSWTQNTGELFF.

CDR3 nucleotides: TGTGCCAGCAGCCCGGGGGGGACAGGGGCCCTGAATGAACTGTTTTTT. Its protein product is CASSPGGTGALNELFF. The V call is TRBV9, the J call TRBJ1-4; 10 bases match TRBD1. CDR1 SGDLS and CDR2 YYNGEE come from the germline V gene. The J segment lost 12 bases and the V segment lost 4 bases, leaving 15 bases of the junction unmatched. This CDR3 has 16 residues.

The rearrangement uses TRBV5-1 and TRBJ1-1, with TRBD1 matching over 8 bases. Germline V gene data show CDR1 as SGHRS and CDR2 as YFSETQ. The CDR3 is 14 amino acids. V trimming: 4 bases; J trimming: 5 bases; junction bases outside the gene matches: 7. CDR3 coding DNA: TGCGCCAGCAGCCCAGGGACAGGAGGGACTGAAGCTTTCTTT. It encodes CASSPGTGGTEAFF.

This clone appeared a single time. J is TRBJ2-2 and V is TRBV7-6, with TRBD2 as a possible D gene (5 bases). The germline CDR1 and CDR2 sequences are SGHVS and FNYEAQ. Trimming shortened V by 0 bases and J by 5 bases, and 7 bases separated the two germline ends. The CDR3 runs to 14 residues. The CDR3 nucleotides read TGTGCCAGCAGCTTAGCGCGGGCGACCGGGGAGCTGTTTTTT. This codes for CASSLARATGELFF.

The chain carries TRBV7-6 and TRBJ1-4; D is unresolved. Germline-derived CDR1 and CDR2 are SGHVS and FNYEAQ. The CDR3 is made up of 14 amino acids. Deletions cut 3 bases from V and 5 bases from J, with 10 bases between. The CDR3 DNA follows: TGTGCCAGCAGCTTTACAGTGTTGAATGAAAAACTGTTTTTT. Amino acid sequence: CASSFTVLNEKLFF.

V is TRBV6-1 and J is TRBJ1-5, with 7 positions matching TRBD1. After removal of 0 bases from V and 5 bases from J, the junction contained 4 bases not matched to a gene. This CDR3 region has 15 residues. Germline assignment: CDR1 MNHNS and CDR2 SASEGT. CDR3 sequence reads: CASSEARDSHQPQHF. The CDR3 DNA is TGTGCCAGCAGTGAAGCGCGGGACAGCCATCAGCCCCAGCATTTT.

This clone appeared once. The genes are TRBV5-1 and TRBJ2-3; 7 bases line up with TRBD2. The CDR3 has 16 amino acids. Losses at the gene ends were 0 bases for V and 0 bases for J; bases not matched to a gene: 4. Per germline, CDR1 SGHRS and CDR2 YFSETQ. CDR3 bases: TGCGCCAGCAGCTTGGTTCAGCGGGGCAGCACAGATACGCAGTATTTT. Protein sequence: CASSLVQRGSTDTQYF. Together with reference TRBV5-1 and TRBJ2-3, the CDR3 gives the full variable domain: KAGVTQTPRYLIKTRGQQVTLSCSPISGHRSVSWYQQTPGQGLQFLFEYFSETQRNKGNFPGRFSGRQFSNSRSEMNVSTLELGDSALYLCASSLVQRGSTDTQYFGPGTRLTVL.

CDR3 nucleotide sequence: TGTGCCGCTAGTAGGCTAGCCGCGAACACCGGGGAGCTGTTTTTT. This sequence encodes CAASRLAANTGELFF. V is TRBV10-3 and J is TRBJ2-2, with D possibly TRBD2 on 5 matching bases. CDR1 and CDR2 from the germline V gene are ENHRY and SYGVKD. The CDR3 contains 15 residues. Trimming shortened V by 11 bases and J by 0 bases, and 16 bases separated the two germline ends.

V is TRBV4-1 and J is TRBJ1-1; 8 bases line up with TRBD1. The germline V gene encodes CDR1 MGHRA and CDR2 YSYEKL. This CDR3 comprises 14 residues. With 2 bases clipped from V and 5 bases from J, the junction kept 4 bases outside the gene matches. The chain's CDR3 is CASSQRRQGTEAFF. The CDR3 nucleotides are TGCGCCAGCAGCCAACGCCGACAGGGGACTGAAGCTTTCTTT.

The DNA for the CDR3 is TGTGCCAGCATCATCAGGTCCCCGACCTACGAGCAGTACTTC. Translating gives CASIIRSPTYEQYF. This chain uses TRBV6-1 with TRBJ2-7; the D is unclear. The V end lost 7 bases, the J end lost 2 bases, and 15 bases lay between the germline ends. This CDR3 region has 14 residues. Germline assignment: CDR1 MNHNS and CDR2 SASEGT.

V gene TRBV7-3 combines with J gene TRBJ1-1; D not certain. In germline, CDR1 is SGHTA, CDR2 FQGTGA. The CDR3 has 14 amino acids. V shed 1 base and J shed 6 bases, with 12 bases lying between them. The CDR3 bases are TGTGCCAGCAGCTTAAGGATCCGGCAGGCTGAAGCTTTCTTT. Amino acids: CASSLRIRQAEAFF.

The chain has TRBV15 and TRBJ1-5; D is ambiguous. Trimming pared 0 bases from V and 9 bases from J, leaving 9 bases between. Germline V gene lookup returns CDR1 LNHNV and CDR2 YYDKDF (reference sequence). The CDR3 consists of 13 residues. The CDR3 region is CATSRDLSRPQHF. CDR3 nucleotides: TGTGCCACCAGCAGAGATTTATCGAGGCCCCAGCATTTT.

V usage is TRBV9 and J usage is TRBJ1-2; no reliable D call. V was cut by 3 bases and J by 2 bases, with 5 bases left in between. Germline V gene data show CDR1 as SGDLS and CDR2 as YYNGEE. This CDR3 is built from 12 residues. CDR3 sequence: CASSEQNYGYTF. CDR3 DNA: TGTGCCAGCAGCGAACAGAACTATGGCTACACCTTC.

Here the CDR3 reads CASSLGWDRGKETQYF. Here the CDR3 DNA reads TGTGCCAGCAGCTTAGGCTGGGACAGGGGAAAAGAGACCCAGTACTTC. V is TRBV11-2 and J is TRBJ2-5; 10 nucleotides match TRBD1. Per the germline V gene, CDR1 is SGHAT and CDR2 is FQNNGV. The CDR3 length is 16 residues. Trimming at V came to 1 base and at J to 3 bases, leaving 5 bases not matched to a gene.

The gene calls are TRBV4-1 and TRBJ2-1, with D possibly TRBD2 on 6 matching bases. The length of the CDR3 is 15 residues. V was trimmed by 0 bases and J by 6 bases, leaving 12 bases between them. From germline, CDR1 is MGHRA and CDR2 YSYEKL. CDR3: CASSQDFLGGNEQFF. The CDR3 nucleotides are TGCGCCAGCAGCCAAGATTTCCTCGGGGGCAATGAGCAGTTCTTC.

The chain joins TRBV9 to TRBJ2-3; 9 positions match TRBD2. Germline CDR1 is SGDLS and CDR2 is YYNGEE. This CDR3 is built from 16 residues. Losses at the gene ends were 1 base for V and 5 bases for J; bases not matched to a gene: 8. The CDR3 bases are TGTGCCAGCAGCGTACTTAGCGGGAGATCAGGAGATACGCAGTATTTT. This sequence encodes CASSVLSGRSGDTQYF.

V is TRBV7-6 and J is TRBJ2-7; D might be TRBD1 (5 bases). V lost 1 base, J lost 7 bases, and 11 bases lay in between. The CDR3 consists of 13 residues. Germline V lookup: CDR1 SGHVS, CDR2 FNYEAQ. The CDR3 protein is CASSLEQGTEQYF. CDR3 nucleotides: TGTGCCAGCAGCTTAGAGCAGGGAACAGAGCAGTACTTC. Using reference TRBV7-6 and TRBJ2-7 for the parts outside the CDR3, the full variable domain is GAGVSQSPRYKVTKRGQDVALRCDPISGHVSLYWYRQALGQGPEFLTYFNYEAQQDKSGLPNDRFSAERPEGSISTLTIQRTEQRDSAMYRCASSLEQGTEQYFGPGTRLTVT.

The chain couples TRBV10-3 to TRBJ1-1; 7 bases align to TRBD1. The V gene's germline CDR1 is ENHRY and CDR2 SYGVKD. V lost 6 bases, J lost 0 bases, and 7 bases stayed unmatched. This CDR3 contains 15 residues. The CDR3 DNA reads as TGTGCCATCAGGCCTACGGGACAGATGAACACTGAAGCTTTCTTT. This codes for CAIRPTGQMNTEAFF.

The chain employs TRBV27 and TRBJ2-5; TRBD2 agrees at 14 bases. This CDR3 has 16 amino acids. Trimming cost V 5 bases and J 4 bases; bases outside gene matches: 6. Germline V gene sequence: CDR1 MNHEY, CDR2 SMNVEV (reference sequence). CDR3: CASSPGLAGGTETQYF. CDR3 bases: TGTGCCAGCAGTCCAGGACTAGCGGGGGGCACAGAGACCCAGTACTTC.